This T cell receptor beta chain was profiled in a study of T-cell memory formation after mild COVID-19. Study background: Clusters were largely donor specific.

cDNA libraries for TCR alpha and TCR beta, carrying sample barcodes and UMIs, came from 5'RACE with constant-segment primers. One entry per CDR3 protein results from TCRdb running MiXCR on the 5' RACE reads. This repertoire shows 45,000 to 65,000 distinct CDR3 sequences, 9.5% found once; its top ten account for more than 0.95%. The CDR3 has 17 amino acids. V was cut by 6 bases and J by 3 bases, with 24 bases left in between. The study, taken as a whole, reports: CD4+ clones that contracted lay mainly in CM and EM; CD8+ ones lay in EMRA. Later expanders leaned toward CD4+, whereas clones contracting from day 15 to 85 were balanced CD4/CD8.

With regard to this clonotype: Its antigen is not identified.

The source material was PBMCs or a T cell subset sorted from them (not recorded which). J is TRBJ2-7 and V is TRBV12-3 or TRBV12-4; possibly TRBD1 for D (5 bases). This TCR was recovered from a man aged 18 to 35 who had mild COVID-19 (a few samples of this study predate the infection). Cell type and time point are not known. CDR3: CASRPNRPGVGDYEQYF. The CDR3 bases are TGTGCCAGCAGGCCTAACCGACCGGGTGTAGGGGACTACGAGCAGTACTTC.